What follows are 22 T cell receptor beta chains derived from one specimen sequenced in a study of blood T cell repertoires in COVID-19. This table comes from immunoSEQ multiplex PCR, and its TCRdb copy is limited to in-frame clones, with some not included. The sample consists of fewer than 25,000 clones, about 89% of them appearing once. Sequenced sample: peripheral blood. These receptors all come from a human donor in a cohort sampled during active COVID-19.

V gene TRBV28 combines with J gene TRBJ1-3; perhaps TRBD1 as D (5 bases). The CDR3 runs 17 residues. Deletions cut 2 bases from V and 0 bases from J, with 14 bases between. The V gene's germline CDR1 is MDHEN and CDR2 SYDVKM. CDR3 coding DNA: TGTGCCAGCAGTTTAACCGGCCAGGGAAGCTCTGGAAACACCATATATTTT. It translates to CASSLTGQGSSGNTIYF.

V and J are TRBV28 and TRBJ2-7, with 7 nucleotides matching TRBD2. CDR3 length equals 14 residues. Losses at the gene ends were 8 bases for V and 6 bases for J; bases not matched to a gene: 13. Per germline, CDR1 MDHEN and CDR2 SYDVKM. In DNA form, the CDR3 reads TGTGCCAGCCTAAGGTCGGGTAGGGAGGGCGAGCAGTACTTC. Translation: CASLRSGREGEQYF.

This clone was recorded a few times. The chain is built from TRBV28 and TRBJ2-7; TRBD1 might be the D (6 bases). V was trimmed by 6 bases and J by 2 bases, leaving 14 bases between them. This CDR3 comprises 14 residues. Germline values: CDR1 MDHEN, CDR2 SYDVKM. In DNA form, the CDR3 reads TGTGCCAGCAGCCTTAGCCAGGGGACCTACGAGCAGTACTTC. As protein: CASSLSQGTYEQYF.

DNA for the CDR3: TGTGCCAGCAGGGAGAGAGTAGACACCGGGGAGCTGTTTTTT. Its translation is CASRERVDTGELFF. V usage is TRBV2 and J usage is TRBJ2-2; D is unresolved. The germline V gene encodes CDR1 SNHLY and CDR2 FYNNEI. The CDR3 has 14 amino acids. The ends were cut back, 6 bases at V and 3 bases at J, with 11 bases in the middle.

The V gene is TRBV5-1, the J gene TRBJ2-1, with TRBD2 identical over 8 bases. CDR3 length: 15 residues. Germline V gives CDR1 SGHRS, CDR2 YFSETQ. After removal of 4 bases from V and 0 bases from J, the junction contained 3 bases not matched to a gene. CDR3 in DNA: TGCGCCAGCAGCCTGACTAGCGCCTCCTACAATGAGCAGTTCTTC. As protein: CASSLTSASYNEQFF.

The chain employs TRBV3-1 (or the pseudogene TRBV3-2) and TRBJ1-2, with a weak D call TRBD1 (5 bases). The germline V and J ends were trimmed by 0 bases and 4 bases, with 9 bases remaining between them. There are 14 residues in the CDR3. Germline CDR1 is LGHDT and CDR2 is YNNKEL (reference sequence). CDR3 protein: CASSQEGQSYGYTF. The DNA for the CDR3 is TGTGCCAGCAGCCAAGAGGGGCAGAGCTATGGCTACACCTTC.

The rearrangement uses TRBV11-2 and TRBJ2-3; D might be TRBD2 (7 bases). Germline lookup yields CDR1 SGHAT and CDR2 FQNNGV. The V and J ends lost 0 bases and 2 bases respectively, with 12 bases between them. The CDR3 is 16 amino acids. Written as DNA, the CDR3 is TGTGCCAGCAGCTTAGATGCGCGGGGGCACACAGATACGCAGTATTTT. Protein product: CASSLDARGHTDTQYF.

The V and J genes are TRBV28 and TRBJ2-1, with TRBD1 as a possible D gene (6 bases). V dropped 6 bases and J dropped 1 base, with 10 bases sitting between them. This CDR3 has 14 residues. From germline, CDR1 is MDHEN and CDR2 SYDVKM. DNA for the CDR3: TGTGCCAGCAGCCTCACAGGGTCCTACAATGAGCAGTTCTTC. Its protein is CASSLTGSYNEQFF.

V is TRBV7-9 and J is TRBJ1-2; no definite D call. Trimming removed 5 bases from V and 6 bases from J, with 10 bases in between. CDR3 length: 12 residues. Germline-derived CDR1 and CDR2 are SEHNR and FQNEAQ (reference sequence). CDR3 sequence reads: CASSHSGDGYTF. The CDR3, as DNA: TGTGCCAGCAGCCACTCAGGCGATGGCTACACCTTC.

The V and J genes are TRBV28 and TRBJ1-2; the match to TRBD1 covers 7 bases. The germline V gene has CDR1 MDHEN and CDR2 SYDVKM. The CDR3 has 16 amino acids. J was trimmed by 7 bases and V by 4 bases; bases with no gene match: 15. The CDR3: CASSSSPTGLLGGYTF. The CDR3 region has the DNA TGTGCCAGCAGTTCTTCCCCGACAGGGCTCCTTGGTGGCTACACCTTC.

In its sample, this clone was seen once. This chain joins TRBV24-1 and TRBJ1-4; no clear D. The germline V gene has CDR1 KGHDR and CDR2 SFDVKD. The CDR3 consists of 12 residues. The V end lost 4 bases, the J end lost 7 bases, and 6 bases lay between the germline ends. For the CDR3, the DNA is TGTGCCACCAGTGACTCGAGTGAAAAACTGTTTTTT. Its translation: CATSDSSEKLFF.

The J gene is TRBJ2-1, the V gene TRBV9; TRBD2 agrees at 7 bases. The CDR3 loop spans 16 amino acids. Per the germline V gene, CDR1 is SGDLS and CDR2 is YYNGEE. The trim removed 4 bases at V and 1 base at J, leaving 8 bases unmatched. In DNA, the CDR3 is TGTGCCAGCAGCCCTTTTGCGGGAGAATCCTACAATGAGCAGTTCTTC. Amino acid sequence: CASSPFAGESYNEQFF.

The chain uses TRBV28 and TRBJ2-3; 7 bases agree with TRBD2. The CDR3 is 14 residues long. Germline loops: CDR1 MDHEN, CDR2 SYDVKM. V was clipped by 6 bases and J by 4 bases; unmatched bases: 7. The CDR3 DNA reads TGTGCCAGCAGCGATCCGCTAGCGGCAGATACGCAGTATTTT. Protein sequence: CASSDPLAADTQYF.

The rearrangement joins TRBV15 to TRBJ1-1; no clear D gene. The CDR3 spans 16 residues. The V end was cut by 0 bases, the J end by 0 bases, with 11 bases between. Germline loops: CDR1 LNHNV, CDR2 YYDKDF (reference sequence). The CDR3 DNA reads TGTGCCACCAGCAGAGATGTTTCCAGTGTGAACACTGAAGCTTTCTTT. Its protein is CATSRDVSSVNTEAFF.

J is TRBJ2-7 and V is TRBV5-1, with 9 bases lining up with TRBD1. There are 16 residues in the CDR3. Losses at the gene ends were 4 bases for V and 5 bases for J; bases not matched to a gene: 13. Germline V CDR1 and CDR2: SGHRS, YFSETQ. The CDR3 bases are TGCGCCAGCAGCCTATCGACAGGGGGAGGTGTGGACGAGCAGTACTTC. It translates to CASSLSTGGGVDEQYF.

This chain joins TRBV2 and TRBJ1-2, with D perhaps TRBD1 (5 bases). The length of the CDR3 is 14 residues. The ends were cut back, 6 bases at V and 7 bases at J, with 18 bases in the middle. CDR1 and CDR2 from the germline V gene are SNHLY and FYNNEI. CDR3 sequence reads: CASRDSTGPFGYTF. The CDR3 coding sequence is TGTGCCAGCAGGGATTCCACAGGCCCCTTTGGCTACACCTTC.

This chain links TRBV7-9 with TRBJ2-1; perhaps TRBD2 as D (6 bases). CDR3 size: 14 residues. In germline, CDR1 is SEHNR, CDR2 FQNEAQ (reference sequence). Trimming took 1 base from V and 8 from J, leaving 12 bases between them. CDR3 sequence reads: CASSLGSGGDEQFF. In DNA form, the CDR3 reads TGTGCCAGCAGCTTAGGATCAGGAGGGGATGAGCAGTTCTTC.

The chain has TRBV30 and TRBJ2-6; unclear D gene. The germline V gene encodes CDR1 GTSNPN and CDR2 SVGIG (reference sequence). The ends were cut back, 3 bases at V and 0 bases at J, with 12 bases in the middle. The CDR3 runs to 16 residues. DNA of the CDR3: TGTGCCTGGAGGGATGGGCCTACCTCTGGGGCCAACGTCCTGACTTTC. Translation: CAWRDGPTSGANVLTF. Full variable domain (remainder filled in from reference TRBV30 and TRBJ2-6): SQTIHQWPATLVQPVGSPLSLECTVEGTSNPNLYWYRQAAGRGLQLLFYSVGIGQISSEVPQNLSASRPQDRQFILSSKKLLLSDSGFYLCAWRDGPTSGANVLTFGAGSRLTVL.

CDR3 loop: CASSLGRSDEAFF. The CDR3 DNA reads as TGTGCCAGCTCCCTTGGGAGGAGTGATGAAGCTTTCTTT. V and J are TRBV18 and TRBJ1-1, with unresolved D. CDR1 is KGHSH and CDR2 is LQKENI in the germline V gene. V lost 6 bases to trimming and J lost 7 bases, with 15 bases between them. This CDR3 comprises 13 residues.

Written as DNA, the CDR3 is TGTGCCAGTAGTATCATCGGGGGAGCAACTAATGAAAAACTGTTTTTT. Protein: CASSIIGGATNEKLFF. The V call is TRBV19, the J call TRBJ1-4, with D possibly being TRBD1 (5 bases). Trimming took 3 bases from V and 0 from J, leaving 11 bases between them. CDR1 and CDR2 (germline): LNHDA, SQIVND (reference sequence). CDR3 size: 16 residues.

This chain joins TRBV18 and TRBJ2-1, with D unclear. The CDR3 totals 13 residues. In germline, CDR1 is KGHSH, CDR2 LQKENI. Deletions cut 6 bases from V and 0 bases from J, with 6 bases between. The CDR3 region is CASSTASYNEQFF. The CDR3 region has the DNA TGTGCCAGCTCGACTGCCTCCTACAATGAGCAGTTCTTC.

As DNA, the CDR3 is TGTGCCAGCAGTCTCTTGATTCCTCGACAGGGGGGTACTGAAGCTTTCTTT. Its protein is CASSLLIPRQGGTEAFF. V usage is TRBV6-6 and J usage is TRBJ1-1, with 9 bases matching TRBD1. V trimming: 5 bases; J trimming: 5 bases; junction bases outside the gene matches: 15. Germline lookup yields CDR1 MNHNY and CDR2 SVGAGI (reference sequence). The CDR3 sequence is 17 residues long.